Only a few counts were recorded for the clone carrying this T cell receptor beta chain. CDR3 size: 14 residues. The germline CDR1 and CDR2 sequences are MNHEY and SMNVEV (reference sequence). V lost 2 bases and J 10 bases, leaving 12 bases between the germline ends. Reverse transcription of extracted RNA yielded cDNA, which provided the sequencing template. The repertoire was sequenced with immunoSEQ multiplex PCR; TCRdb's copy has only in-frame clones and lacks some. The sample yields roughly 100,000 clones, around 86% seen once. The data are from a study of CD8+ T cells in alopecia areata. Treatment given: oral pan-JAK inhibitor, 5-10 mg twice daily.

The chain recombines TRBV27 with TRBJ1-6; D not resolved. The TCR originated in a human donor with alopecia areata. The source material was CD8+ T cells sorted from blood, sampled at roughly week 30, from a patient treated with tofacitinib. The CDR3 reads CASSLTMQRSPLHF. In DNA, the CDR3 is TGTGCCAGCAGTTTAACCATGCAGCGCTCACCCCTCCACTTT.